Listed below are T cell receptor beta chains from one sample, sequenced in a study of blood T cell repertoires in COVID-19. Using immunoSEQ multiplex PCR, the repertoire was profiled, and TCRdb retains in-frame clones only, with some absent. The sample includes about 440,000 clones, around 90% of them seen just once. Specimen: PBMCs or T cells enriched from blood (not recorded which). Every receptor here comes from a woman in her late teens or twenties with acute COVID-19. CDR3s include the opening cysteine and the closing phenylalanine or tryptophan. A D gene is named only where the DNA matches it firmly. Some rows mark clone size as missing; the rest say once, few, many or name a class of expanded clone.

16,TRBJ2-2,TRBD1,.,TRBV14,TGTGCCAGCAGCCAAACAGGGGGCCGTATCACCGGGGAGCTGTTTTTT,CASSQTGGRITGELFF
16,TRBJ2-2,TRBD2,.,TRBV24-1,TGTGCCACCAGTGATGCGGGAGTGATCCACACCGGGGAGCTGTTTTTT,CATSDAGVIHTGELFF
15,TRBJ2-3,TRBD2,.,TRBV9,TGTGCCAGCAGCCTTACGGGGGGTCAGACAGATACGCAGTATTTT,CASSLTGGQTDTQYF
15,TRBJ2-5,.,.,TRBV19,TGTGCCAGTAGTATGGTGAGAGGAACACAAGAGACCCAGTACTTC,CASSMVRGTQETQYF
14,TRBJ1-2,TRBD1,once,TRBV6-5,TGTGCCACCAAGAAGAAAGGACAGGGCCATGGCTACACCTTC,CATKKKGQGHGYTF
16,TRBJ2-7,TRBD2,.,TRBV20-1,TGCAGTGCTAGTCACCCCGGGACTAGAGGACTCTACGAGCAGTACTTC,CSASHPGTRGLYEQYF
14,TRBJ2-1,.,.,TRBV11-2,TGTGCCAGCAGGGTAGCGCCATCCTACAATGAGCAGTTCTTC,CASRVAPSYNEQFF
16,TRBJ2-1,TRBD2,.,TRBV19,TGTGCCAGTAGTAGGGTTGCTAGCGGGCATTACAATGAGCAGTTCTTC,CASSRVASGHYNEQFF
14,TRBJ2-1,TRBD2,.,TRBV5-1,TGCGCCAGCAGCACGGAAAGGAGCGGGGATGAGCAGTTCTTC,CASSTERSGDEQFF
12,TRBJ1-1,.,.,TRBV29-1,TGCAGCGCCCGGGATGGTGACACTGAAGCTTTCTTT,CSARDGDTEAFF
15,TRBJ2-1,.,.,TRBV7-9,TGTGCCAGCAGCTTGGTAGGGGCCCATTCCAATGAGCAGTTCTTC,CASSLVGAHSNEQFF
12,TRBJ2-2,.,.,TRBV9,TGTGCCAGTCTTGGAGGCACCGGGGAGCTGTTTTTT,CASLGGTGELFF